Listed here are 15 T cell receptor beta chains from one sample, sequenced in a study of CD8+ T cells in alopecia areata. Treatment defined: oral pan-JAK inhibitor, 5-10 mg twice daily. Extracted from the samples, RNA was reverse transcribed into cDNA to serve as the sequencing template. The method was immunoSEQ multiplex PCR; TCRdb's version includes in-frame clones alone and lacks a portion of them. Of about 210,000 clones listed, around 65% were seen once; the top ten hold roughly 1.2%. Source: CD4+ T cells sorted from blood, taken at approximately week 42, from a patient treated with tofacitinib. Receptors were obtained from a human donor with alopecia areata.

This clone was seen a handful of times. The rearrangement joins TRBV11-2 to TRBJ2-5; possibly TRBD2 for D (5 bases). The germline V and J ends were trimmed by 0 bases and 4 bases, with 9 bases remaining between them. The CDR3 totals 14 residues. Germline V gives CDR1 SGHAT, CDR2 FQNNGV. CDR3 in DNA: TGTGCCAGCAGCTTAGAGAGGGTGGGAGAGACCCAGTACTTC. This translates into CASSLERVGETQYF.

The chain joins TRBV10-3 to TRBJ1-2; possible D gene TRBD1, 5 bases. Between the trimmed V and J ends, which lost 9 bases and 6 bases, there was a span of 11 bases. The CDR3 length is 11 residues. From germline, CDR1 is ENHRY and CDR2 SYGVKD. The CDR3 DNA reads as TGTGCCATTGGGTGGGGCCATGGCTACACCTTC. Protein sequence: CAIGWGHGYTF.

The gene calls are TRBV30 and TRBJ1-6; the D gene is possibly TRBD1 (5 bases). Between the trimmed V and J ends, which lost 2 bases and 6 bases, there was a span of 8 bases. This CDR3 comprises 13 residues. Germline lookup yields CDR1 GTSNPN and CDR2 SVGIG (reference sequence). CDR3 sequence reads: CAWSRGPNSPLHF. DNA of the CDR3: TGTGCCTGGAGTCGGGGACCTAATTCACCCCTCCACTTT.

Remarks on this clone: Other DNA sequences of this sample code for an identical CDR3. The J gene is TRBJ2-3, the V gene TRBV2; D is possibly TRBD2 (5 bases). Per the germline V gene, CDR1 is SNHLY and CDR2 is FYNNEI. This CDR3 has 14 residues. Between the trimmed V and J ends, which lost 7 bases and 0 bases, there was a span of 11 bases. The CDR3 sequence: CASNRADSTDTQYF. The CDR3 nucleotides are TGTGCCAGCAATCGAGCGGACAGCACAGATACGCAGTATTTT.

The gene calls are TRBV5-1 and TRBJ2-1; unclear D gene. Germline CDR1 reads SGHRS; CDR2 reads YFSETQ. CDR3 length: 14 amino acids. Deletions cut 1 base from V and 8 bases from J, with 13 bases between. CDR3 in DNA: TGCGCCAGCAGCTTGAAAGGTTTATTGGATGAGCAGTTCTTC. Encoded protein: CASSLKGLLDEQFF.

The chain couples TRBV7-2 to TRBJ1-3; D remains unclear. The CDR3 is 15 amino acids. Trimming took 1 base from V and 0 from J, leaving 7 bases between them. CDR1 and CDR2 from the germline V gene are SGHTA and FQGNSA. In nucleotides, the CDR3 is TGTGCCAGCAGCTTAGGGGTGAGCTCTGGAAACACCATATATTTT. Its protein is CASSLGVSSGNTIYF.

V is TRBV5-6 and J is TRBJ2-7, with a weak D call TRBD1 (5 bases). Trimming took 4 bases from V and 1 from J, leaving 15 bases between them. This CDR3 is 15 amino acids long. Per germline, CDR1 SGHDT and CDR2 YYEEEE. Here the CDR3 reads CASSVQPPGSYEQYF. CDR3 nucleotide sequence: TGTGCCAGCAGCGTACAGCCCCCAGGGTCCTACGAGCAGTACTTC.

For the CDR3, the DNA is TGTGCCAGCAGCCATGGGGGAGTGGATGGCTACACCTTC. Protein sequence: CASSHGGVDGYTF. The V call is TRBV14, the J call TRBJ1-2; maybe TRBD1 (5 bases). This CDR3 is 13 amino acids long. V shed 3 bases and J shed 6 bases, with 11 bases lying between them. Germline loops: CDR1 SGHDN, CDR2 FVKESK. The full variable domain, in which reference TRBV14 and TRBJ1-2 provide the parts outside the CDR3, is EAGVTQFPSHSVIEKGQTVTLRCDPISGHDNLYWYRRVMGKEIKFLLHFVKESKQDESGMPNNRFLAERTGGTYSTLKVQPAELEDSGVYFCASSHGGVDGYTFGSGTRLTVV.

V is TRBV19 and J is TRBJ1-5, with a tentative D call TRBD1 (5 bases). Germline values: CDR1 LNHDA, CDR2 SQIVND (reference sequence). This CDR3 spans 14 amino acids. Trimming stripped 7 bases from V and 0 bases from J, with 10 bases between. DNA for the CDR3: TGTGCCAGTACACAGGTCTATAGCAATCAGCCCCAGCATTTT. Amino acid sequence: CASTQVYSNQPQHF. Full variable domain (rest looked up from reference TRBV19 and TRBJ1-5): DGGITQSPKYLFRKEGQNVTLSCEQNLNHDAMYWYRQDPGQGLRLIYYSQIVNDFQKGDIAEGYSVSREKKESFPLTVTSAQKNPTAFYLCASTQVYSNQPQHFGDGTRLSIL.

The chain's CDR3 is CASSVAPRSPGELFF. As DNA, the CDR3 is TGTGCCAGCAGCGTAGCCCCCCGCAGTCCTGGGGAGCTGTTTTTT. The chain recombines TRBV9 with TRBJ2-2, with D hard to call. Trimming took off 0 bases at V and 8 bases at J, with 14 bases between the two ends. Germline V gene data show CDR1 as SGDLS and CDR2 as YYNGEE. The CDR3 sequence is 15 residues long.

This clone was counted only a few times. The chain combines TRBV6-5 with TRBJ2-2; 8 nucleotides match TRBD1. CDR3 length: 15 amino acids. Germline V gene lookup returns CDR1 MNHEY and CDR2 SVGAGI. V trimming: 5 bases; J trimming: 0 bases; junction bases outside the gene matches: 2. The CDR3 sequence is CASSLGQANTGELFF. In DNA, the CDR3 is TGTGCCAGCAGTCTGGGACAGGCGAACACCGGGGAGCTGTTTTTT.

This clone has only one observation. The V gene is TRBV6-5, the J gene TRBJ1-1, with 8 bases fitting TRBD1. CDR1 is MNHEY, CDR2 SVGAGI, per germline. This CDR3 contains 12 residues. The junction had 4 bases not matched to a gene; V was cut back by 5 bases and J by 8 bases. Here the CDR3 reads CASSATGVEAFF. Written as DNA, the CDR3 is TGTGCCAGCAGTGCGACAGGGGTGGAAGCTTTCTTT.

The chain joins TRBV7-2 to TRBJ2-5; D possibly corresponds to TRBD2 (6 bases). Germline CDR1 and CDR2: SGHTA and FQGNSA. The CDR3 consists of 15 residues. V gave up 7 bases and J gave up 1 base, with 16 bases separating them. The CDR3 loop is CASNAGAGPQETQYF. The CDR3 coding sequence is TGTGCCAGCAACGCCGGGGCGGGGCCCCAAGAGACCCAGTACTTC.

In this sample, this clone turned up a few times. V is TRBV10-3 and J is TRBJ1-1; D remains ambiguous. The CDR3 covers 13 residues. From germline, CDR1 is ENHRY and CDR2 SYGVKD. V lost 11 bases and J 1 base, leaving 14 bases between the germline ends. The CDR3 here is CASRVGSNTEAFF. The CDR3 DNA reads TGTGCCTCCCGCGTCGGGTCGAACACTGAAGCTTTCTTT.

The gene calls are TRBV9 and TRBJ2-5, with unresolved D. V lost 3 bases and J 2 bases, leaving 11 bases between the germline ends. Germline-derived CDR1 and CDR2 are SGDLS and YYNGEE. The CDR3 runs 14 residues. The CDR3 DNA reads TGTGCCAGCAGCGCCCAGGACCTTCAAGAGACCCAGTACTTC. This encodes CASSAQDLQETQYF.